These 8 T cell receptor beta chains were all obtained from the same sample, sequenced in a study of control samples from healthy donors and cancer patients. The protocol was immunoSEQ multiplex PCR, while the TCRdb copy is restricted to in-frame clones and leaves out a portion. The data contain 150,000 to 200,000 clones, about 94% of them singletons. Material for sequencing was blood. Receptors were obtained from a woman in her 40s in good health.

This chain joins TRBV6-2 or TRBV6-3 and TRBJ2-5, with 7 bases aligning to TRBD1. CDR1 is MNHEY, CDR2 SVGEGT, per germline. J was trimmed by 5 bases and V by 4 bases; bases with no gene match: 10. The CDR3 sequence is 15 residues long. CDR3 nucleotides: TGTGCCAGCAGTTTCGAGGGGGCCCTGGGGGAGACCCAGTACTTC. Its translation: CASSFEGALGETQYF.

The V gene is TRBV7-9, the J gene TRBJ1-6; 8 bases fit TRBD1. This CDR3 region has 15 residues. After removal of 4 bases from V and 7 bases from J, the junction contained 6 bases not matched to a gene. Germline assignment: CDR1 SEHNR and CDR2 FQNEAQ (reference sequence). This CDR3 is CASSSHRTGNSPLHF. The CDR3 DNA sequence: TGTGCCAGCAGCTCACATAGGACAGGGAATTCACCCCTCCACTTT. The full variable domain, completed using reference TRBV7-9 and TRBJ1-6, is DTGVSQNPRHKITKRGQNVTFRCDPISEHNRLYWYRQTLGQGPEFLTYFQNEAQLEKSRLLSDRFSAERPKGSFSTLEIQRTEQGDSAMYLCASSSHRTGNSPLHFGNGTRLTVT.

The chain links TRBV19 to TRBJ1-5; D is undetermined. V was trimmed by 1 base and J by 3 bases, leaving 13 bases between them. The CDR3 length is 16 residues. Germline V CDR1 and CDR2: LNHDA, SQIVND (reference sequence). CDR3 region: CASSIGAANNNQPQHF. Written as DNA, the CDR3 is TGTGCCAGTAGTATAGGGGCAGCGAATAACAATCAGCCCCAGCATTTT.

This clone came up a few times. The chain carries TRBV25-1 and TRBJ2-2; 10 bases match TRBD2. The CDR3 is 18 residues long. Germline lookup yields CDR1 MGHDK and CDR2 SYGVNS. With V trimmed by 3 bases and J by 4 bases, 11 bases remained unmatched. DNA of the CDR3: TGTGCCAGCAGTGAGGGAGGAGCGGGGGGGCCCGTCACCGGGGAGCTGTTTTTT. Amino acid sequence: CASSEGGAGGPVTGELFF.

This clone was seen once. V and J are TRBV6-6 and TRBJ1-3; unclear D gene. Germline V lookup: CDR1 MNHNY, CDR2 SVGAGI (reference sequence). V was clipped by 0 bases and J by 2 bases, with 8 bases between them. The length of the CDR3 is 15 residues. The CDR3 loop reads CASSYSTGAGNTIYF. In DNA form, the CDR3 reads TGTGCCAGCAGTTACTCTACCGGGGCTGGAAACACCATATATTTT.

This rearrangement joins TRBV5-5 to TRBJ2-5, with D tentatively TRBD1 (6 bases). Trimming left V 4 bases short and J 2 bases short, with 6 bases between. This CDR3 has 12 residues. Germline V gene sequence: CDR1 SGHKS, CDR2 YYEKEE (reference sequence). CDR3 nucleotides: TGTGCCAGCAGCGGACAGCAAGAGACCCAGTACTTC. Its translation: CASSGQQETQYF.

This clone is a singleton in its sample. The V gene is TRBV3-1 (or the pseudogene TRBV3-2), the J gene TRBJ2-5; 7 nucleotides agree with TRBD2. Trimming cost V 3 bases and J 7 bases; bases outside gene matches: 11. Looked up from germline, CDR1 is LGHDT and CDR2 is YNNKEL (reference sequence). The length of the CDR3 is 15 residues. The CDR3 DNA is TGTGCCAGCAGCCAGTCAGGTGGGAGGGCGGGGACCCAGTACTTC. Encoded protein: CASSQSGGRAGTQYF.

The table lists this clone with a few counts. At the DNA level, this CDR3 is encoded by other sequences in the same sample as well. The chain is built from TRBV11-2 and TRBJ1-1; a weak D match, TRBD1 (6 bases). Trimming stripped 8 bases from V and 2 bases from J, with 12 bases between. CDR1 is SGHAT, CDR2 FQNNGV, per germline. The CDR3 is 13 amino acids. The chain's CDR3 is CASERTANTEAFF. In DNA form, the CDR3 reads TGTGCCAGCGAAAGGACAGCTAACACTGAAGCTTTCTTT.